Listed below are T cell receptor beta chains from one sample, sequenced in a study of T cells in localized non-small cell lung cancer. TCRdb's copy holds only in-frame clones and misses some; the assay was immunoSEQ multiplex PCR. The table shows tens of thousands of clones, with over 70% occurring only once. This specimen was PBMCs, taken before any cancer treatment. The receptors were gathered from a man aged 40-75 years with stage II squamous cell lung carcinoma. The CDR3 runs from the conserved cysteine through the conserved F or W. D genes are given only for firm matches. Size values are once, few and many counts, or a class for expanded clones, and some rows have none.

J gene,clone size,D gene,V gene,CDR3 protein,CDR3 DNA
TRBJ2-6,.,.,TRBV5-1,CASTSGANVLTF,TGCGCCAGTACCTCTGGGGCCAACGTCCTGACTTTC
TRBJ1-4,.,.,TRBV25-1,CASSPRTEPNEKLFF,TGTGCCAGCAGTCCTAGGACGGAGCCAAATGAAAAACTGTTTTTT
TRBJ2-7,.,.,TRBV6-6,CASSLQGSLSYEQYF,TGTGCCAGCAGCCTTCAGGGGAGCCTCTCCTACGAGCAGTACTTC
TRBJ2-1,.,.,TRBV28,CASSTERIRLEQFF,TGTGCCAGCAGTACTGAGCGGATCCGTTTGGAGCAGTTCTTC
TRBJ2-3,once,TRBD1,TRBV28,CASSLLGQVNTDTQYF,TGTGCCAGCAGTTTACTGGGACAGGTGAACACAGATACGCAGTATTTT
TRBJ1-1,.,.,TRBV9,CASSPGVGANTEAFF,TGTGCCAGCAGCCCGGGGGTCGGGGCGAACACTGAAGCTTTCTTT
TRBJ1-4,.,.,TRBV18,CASSIRGTNEKLFF,TGTGCCAGCTCCATCCGGGGAACTAATGAAAAACTGTTTTTT
TRBJ1-1,.,.,TRBV7-6,CASSLANGPDTEAFF,TGTGCCAGCAGCTTAGCGAACGGGCCAGACACTGAAGCTTTCTTT
TRBJ1-4,.,.,TRBV19,CASSINPRDPGDEKLFF,TGTGCCAGTAGTATAAACCCCAGGGACCCCGGTGATGAAAAACTGTTTTTT
TRBJ2-5,.,TRBD1,TRBV14,CASSQRTGVYETQYF,TGTGCCAGCAGCCAACGGACAGGGGTTTACGAGACCCAGTACTTC